A selection of T cell receptor beta chains follows, all from one sample in a study of shared clonotypes between healthy human individuals. Method: immunoSEQ multiplex PCR; TCRdb's copy keeps in-frame clones and lacks some. The table shows about 1.1 million clones, with approximately 78% occurring only once. Sample: memory CD4+ T cells from PBMCs. The source is a man between 18 and 29 years old in good health. Some clones in this sample may be carry-over from other donors' samples. CDR3s include the opening cysteine and the closing phenylalanine or tryptophan. The D gene is left open where the match is weak. The size of a clone is reported for some rows only, either as once, few or many, or as a class for expanded clones.

d_call	j_call	v_call	clone_size	cdr3_aa	cdr3_nt
-	TRBJ2-1	TRBV18	-	CASSPPTIYSYNEQFF	TGTGCCAGCTCACCACCGACTATCTACTCCTACAATGAGCAGTTCTTC
-	TRBJ1-2	TRBV2	once	CASRVTGYGYTF	TGTGCCAGCAGAGTTACAGGGTATGGCTACACCTTC
-	TRBJ1-1	TRBV28	-	CASSLEANTEAFF	TGTGCCAGCAGTTTGGAAGCGAACACTGAAGCTTTCTTT
-	TRBJ2-2	TRBV7-8	few	CASSLEGTGELFF	TGTGCCAGCAGCTTAGAGGGCACCGGGGAGCTGTTTTTT
-	TRBJ2-3	TRBV11-2	-	CASSLFASTDTQYF	TGTGCCAGCAGCTTATTCGCTAGCACAGATACGCAGTATTTT
TRBD2	TRBJ2-7	TRBV5-4	-	CASSLRTSGPYEQYF	TGTGCCAGCAGCCTGAGGACTAGCGGACCCTACGAGCAGTACTTC
-	TRBJ1-1	TRBV10-3	many	CAISPYSGKRAEAFF	TGTGCCATCAGTCCCTACTCCGGGAAAAGGGCTGAAGCTTTCTTT
-	TRBJ1-5	TRBV19	few	CASSIRSGAQHF	TGTGCCAGTAGTATAAGGTCCGGGGCCCAGCATTTT
TRBD2	TRBJ2-2	TRBV4-2	-	CASSPAGLAVTGELFF	TGTGCCAGCAGCCCAGCCGGACTAGCAGTAACCGGGGAGCTGTTTTTT
-	TRBJ2-1	TRBV2	-	CATTAIGGSYNEQFF	TGTGCCACCACAGCGATTGGAGGGAGTTACAATGAGCAGTTCTTC
-	TRBJ2-1	TRBV4-1	-	CASSQETSSNEQFF	TGCGCCAGCAGCCAGGAGACTAGTTCCAATGAGCAGTTCTTC
TRBD1	TRBJ1-1	TRBV28	few	CASSLGQNTEAFF	TGTGCCAGCAGCCTGGGACAGAACACTGAAGCCTTCTTT
-	TRBJ2-3	TRBV7-2	-	CASSLNRATDTQYF	TGTGCCAGCAGCCTCAACAGGGCCACAGATACGCAGTATTTT
TRBD2	TRBJ2-3	TRBV5-4	-	CASSQGLAGRSTDTQYF	TGTGCCAGCAGCCAGGGACTAGCGGGACGTAGCACAGATACGCAGTATTTT
-	TRBJ2-1	TRBV7-9	-	CASSFLDNNEQFF	TGTGCCAGCAGCTTTTTGGACAACAATGAGCAGTTCTTC
-	TRBJ2-2	TRBV6-1	-	CASSGVRTTGELFF	TGTGCCAGCAGCGGCGTGAGAACCACCGGGGAGCTGTTTTTT
TRBD1	TRBJ1-2	TRBV28	-	CASSRGQGRYGYTF	TGTGCCAGCAGCCGTGGACAGGGGAGATATGGCTACACCTTC
TRBD1	TRBJ2-7	TRBV28	-	CASSFQGALTYEQYF	TGTGCCAGCAGTTTCCAGGGGGCTTTAACCTACGAGCAGTACTTC
-	TRBJ2-7	TRBV7-2	-	CASSLNPGISYEQYF	TGTGCCAGCAGTCTCAACCCAGGGATCTCCTACGAGCAGTACTTC
TRBD1	TRBJ2-7	TRBV19	-	CASSMTGVGRYEQYF	TGTGCCAGTAGTATGACAGGGGTAGGGAGGTACGAGCAGTACTTC
-	TRBJ2-2	TRBV11-3	few	CASSPTTGTSGELFF	TGTGCCAGCAGCCCGACAACCGGGACATCTGGGGAGCTGTTTTTT
-	TRBJ1-2	TRBV28	-	CASTVLPVRHYGYTF	TGTGCCAGCACTGTTTTGCCCGTGAGGCACTATGGCTACACCTTC
TRBD2	TRBJ2-7	TRBV29-1	-	CSVVPRLVVAGGPIRDEQYF	TGCAGCGTTGTACCCAGGTTGGTAGTAGCGGGAGGCCCTATTCGAGACGAGCAGTACTTC
TRBD1	TRBJ1-6	TRBV5-4	-	CASSLDQGVGSPLHF	TGTGCCAGCAGCTTGGACCAGGGGGTAGGGTCACCCCTCCACTTT
-	TRBJ1-5	TRBV6-5	few	CASSSQGLDYQPQHF	TGTGCCAGCAGTTCCCAGGGACTGGATTATCAGCCCCAGCATTTT
-	TRBJ1-4	TRBV7-9	-	CASSIPTGLNEKLFF	TGTGCCAGCAGCATCCCGACCGGGCTTAATGAAAAACTGTTTTTT
TRBD1	TRBJ1-5	TRBV19	-	CASSIGGQGYSNQPQHF	TGTGCCAGTAGTATAGGCGGACAGGGTTATAGCAATCAGCCCCAGCATTTT
-	TRBJ2-3	TRBV19	few	CASRNGDTQYF	TGTGCCAGTAGAAATGGAGATACGCAGTATTTT
-	TRBJ2-3	TRBV7-9	-	CASSRLGSTDTQYF	TGTGCCAGCAGCCGCTTAGGAAGCACAGATACGCAGTATTTT
-	TRBJ1-1	TRBV5-1	-	CASSLASIRTSNTEAFF	TGCGCCAGCAGCTTGGCGTCTATTAGGACCTCGAACACTGAAGCTTTCTTT
-	TRBJ1-3	TRBV4-3	once	CASSQEQQGNTIYF	TGCGCCAGCAGCCAAGAACAACAGGGAAACACCATATATTTT
-	TRBJ2-2	TRBV5-1	-	CASSFGQLGTGELFF	TGCGCCAGCAGCTTTGGACAGTTGGGGACCGGGGAGCTGTTTTTT
TRBD1	TRBJ1-4	TRBV30	once	CAWTGQGATNEKLFF	TGTGCCTGGACGGGACAGGGGGCAACTAATGAAAAACTGTTTTTT
TRBD1	TRBJ2-3	TRBV5-4	-	CASSWGQGYTQYF	TGTGCCAGCAGCTGGGGACAGGGATATACGCAGTATTTT
-	TRBJ2-7	TRBV6-6	-	CASSYAGSRVGNF	TGTGCCAGCAGTTACGCTGGTTCGAGGGTAGGAAACTTC
TRBD1	TRBJ1-2	TRBV5-1	-	CASSRDRVYGYTF	TGCGCCAGCAGCCGAGACAGGGTATATGGCTACACCTTC
-	TRBJ1-1	TRBV27	-	CASSAHNMNTEAFF	TGTGCCAGCAGTGCGCACAACATGAACACTGAAGCTTTCTTT
TRBD2	TRBJ2-1	TRBV5-1	-	CASSLELAGDHEQFF	TGCGCCAGCAGCTTGGAACTAGCGGGAGACCATGAGCAGTTCTTC
TRBD1	TRBJ2-4	TRBV2	-	CASSDGQGNIQYF	TGTGCCAGCAGTGATGGACAGGGAAACATTCAGTACTTC
TRBD2	TRBJ2-1	TRBV5-1	-	CASSLPRSGGDNEQFF	TGCGCCAGCAGCCTCCCCCGATCGGGAGGGGACAATGAGCAGTTCTTC
TRBD2	TRBJ2-1	TRBV7-2	-	CASSLVAGGPYNEQFF	TGTGCCAGCAGCTTGGTAGCGGGAGGGCCCTACAATGAGCAGTTCTTC
-	TRBJ2-7	TRBV5-1	-	CASSLVGPTYEQYF	TGCGCCAGCAGCTTAGTCGGGCCCACCTACGAGCAGTACTTC
-	TRBJ2-3	TRBV7-3	-	CASSRLGGGVVTDTQYF	TGTGCCAGCAGCCGCCTTGGTGGAGGGGTAGTGACAGATACGCAGTATTTT
TRBD1	TRBJ2-7	TRBV29-1	-	CSAMGQTYEQYF	TGCAGCGCCATGGGACAGACCTACGAGCAGTACTTC
-	TRBJ2-7	TRBV23-1	-	CARRLKGVKNTYEQYF	TGCGCCAGGAGACTTAAAGGGGTCAAAAATACCTACGAGCAGTACTTC
TRBD1	TRBJ2-7	TRBV7-2	-	CASSPGQMFGEQYF	TGTGCCAGCAGCCCGGGACAGATGTTCGGCGAGCAGTACTTC
-	TRBJ2-3	TRBV6-6	-	CASLYSAGTDTQYF	TGTGCCAGCTTGTATTCGGCAGGCACAGATACGCAGTATTTT
-	TRBJ2-1	TRBV2	-	CASSDHRDWNSEQFF	TGTGCCAGCAGTGACCACAGGGACTGGAATTCGGAGCAGTTCTTC